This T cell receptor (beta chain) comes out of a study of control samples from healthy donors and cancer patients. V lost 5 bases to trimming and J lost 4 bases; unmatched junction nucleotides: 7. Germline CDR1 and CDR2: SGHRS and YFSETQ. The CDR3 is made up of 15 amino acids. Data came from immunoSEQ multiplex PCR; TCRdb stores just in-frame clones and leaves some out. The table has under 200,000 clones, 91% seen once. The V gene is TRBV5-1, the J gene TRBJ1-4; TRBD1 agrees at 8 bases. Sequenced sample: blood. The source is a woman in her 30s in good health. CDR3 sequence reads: CASRGSGQVNEKLFF. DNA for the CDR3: TGCGCCAGCAGGGGTTCGGGACAGGTTAATGAAAAACTGTTTTTT.